This record concerns one T cell receptor beta chain sequence. This sample is part of a study of technical replicates of blood from several donors. CDR1 is SGHNT, CDR2 YYREEE, per germline (reference sequence). Between the trimmed V and J ends, which lost 7 bases and 2 bases, there was a span of 14 bases. This CDR3 region has 14 residues. Profiling relied on immunoSEQ multiplex PCR, and the TCRdb table lists in-frame clones only, not all of them. The data contain about 66,000 clones, around 89% of them seen just once; the ten biggest clones take up approximately 4.4%. This clonotype originated in a human donor in good health. Some clones in this sample may be carry-over from other donors' samples. The sequencing sample was made of PBMCs. V usage is TRBV5-4 and J usage is TRBJ2-3, with D perhaps TRBD2 (6 bases). This CDR3 reads CASRRDFHTDTQYF. CDR3 coding DNA: TGTGCCAGCCGGAGGGACTTCCACACAGATACGCAGTATTTT.